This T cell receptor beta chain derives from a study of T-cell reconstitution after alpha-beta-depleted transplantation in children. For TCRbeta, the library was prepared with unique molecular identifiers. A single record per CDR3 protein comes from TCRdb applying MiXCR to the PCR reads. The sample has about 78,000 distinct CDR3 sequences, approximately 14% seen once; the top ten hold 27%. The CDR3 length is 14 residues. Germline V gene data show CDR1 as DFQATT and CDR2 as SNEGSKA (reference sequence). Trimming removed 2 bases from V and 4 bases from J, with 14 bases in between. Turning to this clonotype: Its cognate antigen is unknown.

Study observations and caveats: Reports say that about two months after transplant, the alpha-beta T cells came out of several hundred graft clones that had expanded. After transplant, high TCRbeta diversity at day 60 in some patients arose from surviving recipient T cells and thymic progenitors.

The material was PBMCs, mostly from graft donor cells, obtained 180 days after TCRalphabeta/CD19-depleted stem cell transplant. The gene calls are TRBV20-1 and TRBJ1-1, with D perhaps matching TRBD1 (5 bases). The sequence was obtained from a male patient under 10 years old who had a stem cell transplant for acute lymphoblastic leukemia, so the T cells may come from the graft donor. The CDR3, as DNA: TGCAGTGCTAGATTTGACAGTTGGGCCACTGAAGCTTTCTTT. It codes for CSARFDSWATEAFF.